Listed below are T cell receptor beta chains from one sample, sequenced in a study of blood T cell repertoires in COVID-19. The assay was immunoSEQ multiplex PCR, and TCRdb's table has in-frame clones only and misses some. The data contain 650,000 to 800,000 clones, more than 80% of them singletons. Sequenced sample: peripheral blood. The receptors were gathered from a woman aged 18-29 years with acute or convalescent COVID-19. Both conserved end residues are part of each CDR3. Fields, in order: J gene, V gene, D gene, clone size, CDR3 DNA, CDR3 protein. D genes are given only for firm matches. Clone size is given for some rows only: seen once, a few or many times, or a class if the clone is expanded.

TRBJ2-3,TRBV7-6,.,.,TGTGCCAGCAGCTTAGCAGTAGCACACTCGGATACGCAGTATTTT,CASSLAVAHSDTQYF
TRBJ2-4,TRBV19,TRBD1,.,TGTGCCAGTAGGGAAACCGGACAGGGGCCCAAAAACATTCAGTACTTC,CASRETGQGPKNIQYF
TRBJ1-2,TRBV21-1,.,once,TGTGCCAGCAGCTTCCCGGGGTATAACTATGGCTACACCTTC,CASSFPGYNYGYTF
TRBJ2-3,TRBV2,.,.,TGTGCCAGCAGTGAGGGTTCCCTAGCGGGCAGCCAGGGGGATTTT,CASSEGSLAGSQGDF
TRBJ2-5,TRBV9,.,once,TGTGCCAGCAGCGCCCAATTACTAGCCCCCCAAGAGACCCAGTACTTC,CASSAQLLAPQETQYF
TRBJ1-2,TRBV4-1,TRBD1,.,TGCGCCGGAAGGGGGCGGAGTAATGGCTACACCTTC,CAGRGRSNGYTF
TRBJ2-1,TRBV4-2,TRBD2,.,TGTGCCAGCCGCGCCGGGACTAGCGGGGCGGGTGAGCAGTTCTTC,CASRAGTSGAGEQFF
TRBJ2-1,TRBV7-6,TRBD1,.,TGTGCCAGCAGCCGGCGGGACAGGGGTGACAATGAGCAGTTCTTC,CASSRRDRGDNEQFF
TRBJ1-2,TRBV27,TRBD1,.,TGTGCCAGCAAGGCAGGGGGAAATGGCTACACCTTC,CASKAGGNGYTF
TRBJ2-7,TRBV14,.,.,TGTGCCAGCAGCCTCCAGGGCATCGGCTACGAGCAGTACTTC,CASSLQGIGYEQYF
TRBJ2-5,TRBV2,.,.,TGTGCCGACCGGGGGAGTTTTGAGACCCAGTACTTC,CADRGSFETQYF
TRBJ1-2,TRBV4-2,.,.,TGTGCCAGCAGCCAAGATCGGGAGACAAGCTATGGCTACACCTTC,CASSQDRETSYGYTF
TRBJ2-1,TRBV18,TRBD1,once,TGTGCCAGCTCACCGACATCGAAGGGGGCGATTGTCAATGAGCAGTTCTTC,CASSPTSKGAIVNEQFF
TRBJ1-1,TRBV12-3/TRBV12-4,TRBD1,.,TGTGCCAGGACAGGGGAGTGGACCACTGAAGCTTTCTTT,CARTGEWTTEAFF
TRBJ1-3,TRBV11-1,TRBD1,.,TGTGCCAGCAGCCCCTCGGGACAGAGGGACACCATATATTTT,CASSPSGQRDTIYF
TRBJ2-7,TRBV5-6,.,.,TGTGCCAGCAGCGTCGTAGGGGGCGAGCAGTACTTC,CASSVVGGEQYF
TRBJ1-1,TRBV7-9,.,.,TGTGCCAGCAGCTTCCCCTCGACAGTGGGGATGAACACTGAAGCTTTCTTT,CASSFPSTVGMNTEAFF
TRBJ1-1,TRBV9,.,.,TGTGCCAGCAGCTACACTCAGGGAAACACTGAAGCTTTCTTT,CASSYTQGNTEAFF
TRBJ1-1,TRBV30,TRBD1,.,TGTGCCTGGAGTCCCGGGACAGGCAATGCTTTCTTT,CAWSPGTGNAFF
TRBJ1-3,TRBV18,.,.,TGTGCCAGCTCAGGTGATCTTGGCAACACCATATATTTT,CASSGDLGNTIYF